This record concerns one T cell receptor beta chain sequence. This specimen belongs to a study of blood T cell repertoires in COVID-19. On the study more broadly: PBMCs, B-cell-depleted T cells, or T cells provided the cDNA or gDNA that made up the material.

The CDR3 is 14 residues long. Germline V CDR1 and CDR2: SGHRS, YFSETQ. The V end lost 3 bases, the J end lost 1 base, and 10 bases lay between the germline ends. In the original workflow: Scientists estimated how many nucleated cells there were by amplifying reference gene primers. Generated by immunoSEQ multiplex PCR, the TCRdb table keeps only in-frame clones and is missing some. V, J and clone size reflect that table, while D and trimming were determined from the DNA. The sample gives approximately 97,000 clones, 90% of which show up once; 1.5% to 2% is in the top ten. The TCR comes from a man aged 55 to 70 with acute or convalescent COVID-19. The sequenced material came from peripheral blood. This rearrangement joins TRBV5-1 to TRBJ1-1; D is perhaps TRBD1 (5 bases). The CDR3 nucleotides read TGCGCCAGCAGCTGGGGGGATACGAACACTGAAGCTTTCTTT. Translating gives CASSWGDTNTEAFF. Based on the CDR3 plus reference TRBV5-1 and TRBJ1-1, the full variable domain is KAGVTQTPRYLIKTRGQQVTLSCSPISGHRSVSWYQQTPGQGLQFLFEYFSETQRNKGNFPGRFSGRQFSNSRSEMNVSTLELGDSALYLCASSWGDTNTEAFFGQGTRLTVV.